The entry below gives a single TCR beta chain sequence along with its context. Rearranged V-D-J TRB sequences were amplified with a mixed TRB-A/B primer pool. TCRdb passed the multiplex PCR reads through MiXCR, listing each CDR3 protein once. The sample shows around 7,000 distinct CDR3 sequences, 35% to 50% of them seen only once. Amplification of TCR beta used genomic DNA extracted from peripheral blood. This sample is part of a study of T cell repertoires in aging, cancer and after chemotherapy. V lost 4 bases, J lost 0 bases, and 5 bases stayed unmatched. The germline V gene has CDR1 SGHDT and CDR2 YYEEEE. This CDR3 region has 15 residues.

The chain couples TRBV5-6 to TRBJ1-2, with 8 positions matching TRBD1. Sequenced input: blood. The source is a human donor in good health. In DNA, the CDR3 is TGTGCCAGCAGCCCAGACAGGGGAGCTAACTATGGCTACACCTTC. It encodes CASSPDRGANYGYTF.